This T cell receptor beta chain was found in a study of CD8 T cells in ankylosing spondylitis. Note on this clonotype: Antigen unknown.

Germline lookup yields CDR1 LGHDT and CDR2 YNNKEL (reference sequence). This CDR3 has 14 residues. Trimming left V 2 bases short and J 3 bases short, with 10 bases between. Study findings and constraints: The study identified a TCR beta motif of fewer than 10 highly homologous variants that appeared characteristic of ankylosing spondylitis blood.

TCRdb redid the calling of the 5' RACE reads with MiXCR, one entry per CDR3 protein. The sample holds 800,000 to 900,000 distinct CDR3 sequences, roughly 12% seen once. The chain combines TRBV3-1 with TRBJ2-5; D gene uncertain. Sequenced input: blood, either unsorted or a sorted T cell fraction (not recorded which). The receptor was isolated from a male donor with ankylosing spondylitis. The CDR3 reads CASSQRNGEETQYF. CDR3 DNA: TGTGCCAGCAGCCAAAGAAATGGGGAAGAGACCCAGTACTTC.